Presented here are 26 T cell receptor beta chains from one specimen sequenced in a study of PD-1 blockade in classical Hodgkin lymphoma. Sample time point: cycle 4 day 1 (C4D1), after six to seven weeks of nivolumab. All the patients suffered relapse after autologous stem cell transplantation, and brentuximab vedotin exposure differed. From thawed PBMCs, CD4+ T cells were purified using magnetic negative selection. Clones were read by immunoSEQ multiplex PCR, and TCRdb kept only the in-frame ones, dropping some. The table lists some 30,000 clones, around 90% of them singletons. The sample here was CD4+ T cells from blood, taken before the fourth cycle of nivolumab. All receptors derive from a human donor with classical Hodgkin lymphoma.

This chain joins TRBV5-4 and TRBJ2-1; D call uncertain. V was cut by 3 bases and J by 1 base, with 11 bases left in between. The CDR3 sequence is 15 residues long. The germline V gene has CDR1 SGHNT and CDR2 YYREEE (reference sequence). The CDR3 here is CASSSDALSYNEQFF. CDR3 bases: TGTGCCAGCAGCTCAGACGCCCTTTCCTACAATGAGCAGTTCTTC.

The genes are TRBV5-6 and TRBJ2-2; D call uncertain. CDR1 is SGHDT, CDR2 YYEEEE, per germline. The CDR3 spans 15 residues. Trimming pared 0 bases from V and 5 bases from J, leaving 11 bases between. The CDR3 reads CASSLVAVQTGELFF. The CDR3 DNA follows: TGTGCCAGCAGCTTGGTGGCTGTCCAAACCGGGGAGCTGTTTTTT. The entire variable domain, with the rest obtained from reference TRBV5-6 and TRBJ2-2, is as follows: DAGVTQSPTHLIKTRGQQVTLRCSPKSGHDTVSWYQQALGQGPQFIFQYYEEEERQRGNFPDRFSGHQFPNYSSELNVNALLLGDSALYLCASSLVAVQTGELFFGEGSRLTVL.

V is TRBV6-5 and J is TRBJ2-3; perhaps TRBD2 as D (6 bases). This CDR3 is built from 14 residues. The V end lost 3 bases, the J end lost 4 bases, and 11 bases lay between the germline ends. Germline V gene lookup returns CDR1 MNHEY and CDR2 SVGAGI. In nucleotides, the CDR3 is TGTGCCAGCAGTTATCGGGAGACCGCAGATACGCAGTATTTT. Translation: CASSYRETADTQYF.

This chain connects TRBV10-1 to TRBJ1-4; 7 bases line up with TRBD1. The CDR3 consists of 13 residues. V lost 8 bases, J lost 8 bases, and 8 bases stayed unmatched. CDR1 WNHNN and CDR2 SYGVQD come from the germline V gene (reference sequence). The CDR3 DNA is TGCGCCAGCCATACAGGGGTCGGGGAAAAACTGTTTTTT. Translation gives CASHTGVGEKLFF.

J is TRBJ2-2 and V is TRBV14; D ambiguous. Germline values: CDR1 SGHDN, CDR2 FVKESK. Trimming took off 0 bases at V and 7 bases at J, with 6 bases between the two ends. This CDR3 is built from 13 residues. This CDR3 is CASSQEYVGELFF. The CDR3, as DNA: TGTGCCAGCAGCCAAGAATACGTCGGGGAGCTGTTTTTT.

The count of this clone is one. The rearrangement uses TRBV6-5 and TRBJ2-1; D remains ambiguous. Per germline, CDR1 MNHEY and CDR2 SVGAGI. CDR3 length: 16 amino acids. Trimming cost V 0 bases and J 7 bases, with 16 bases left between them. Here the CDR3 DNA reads TGTGCCAGCAGTTACTCGGTGGGGATGGCGTTGAATGAGCAGTTCTTC. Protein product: CASSYSVGMALNEQFF.

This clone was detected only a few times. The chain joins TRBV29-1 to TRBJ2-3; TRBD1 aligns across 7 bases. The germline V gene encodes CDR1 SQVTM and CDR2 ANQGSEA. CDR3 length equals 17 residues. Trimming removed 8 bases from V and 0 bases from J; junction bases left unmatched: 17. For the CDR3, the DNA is TGCAGCTCGAGGGGGACAGCAACCCTCCTAAGCACAGATACGCAGTATTTT. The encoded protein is CSSRGTATLLSTDTQYF.

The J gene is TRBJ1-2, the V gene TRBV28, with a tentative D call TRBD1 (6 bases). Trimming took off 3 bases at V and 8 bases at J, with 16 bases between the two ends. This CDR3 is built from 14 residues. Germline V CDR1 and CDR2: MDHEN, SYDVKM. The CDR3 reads CASSFFGQSNGYTF. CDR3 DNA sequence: TGTGCCAGCAGTTTTTTCGGACAGAGCAACGGCTACACCTTC.

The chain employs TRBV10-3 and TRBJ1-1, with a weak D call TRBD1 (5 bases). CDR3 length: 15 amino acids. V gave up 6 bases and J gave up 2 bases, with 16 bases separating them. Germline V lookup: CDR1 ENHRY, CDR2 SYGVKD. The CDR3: CAISQMTGANTEAFF. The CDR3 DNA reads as TGTGCCATCAGCCAAATGACCGGGGCAAACACTGAAGCTTTCTTT.

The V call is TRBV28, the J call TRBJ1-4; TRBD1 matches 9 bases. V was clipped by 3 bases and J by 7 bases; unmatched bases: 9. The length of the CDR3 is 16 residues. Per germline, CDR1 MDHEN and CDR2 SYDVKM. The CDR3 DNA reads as TGTGCCAGCAGTTTTGCCGGACAGGGGCTTAGTGAAAAACTGTTTTTT. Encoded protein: CASSFAGQGLSEKLFF.

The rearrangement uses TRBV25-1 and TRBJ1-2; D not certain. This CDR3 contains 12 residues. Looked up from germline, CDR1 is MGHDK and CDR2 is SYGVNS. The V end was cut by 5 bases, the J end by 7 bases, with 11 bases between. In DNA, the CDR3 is TGTGCCAGCAGTTGGAAGCGGGGTGGCTACACCTTC. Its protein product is CASSWKRGGYTF.

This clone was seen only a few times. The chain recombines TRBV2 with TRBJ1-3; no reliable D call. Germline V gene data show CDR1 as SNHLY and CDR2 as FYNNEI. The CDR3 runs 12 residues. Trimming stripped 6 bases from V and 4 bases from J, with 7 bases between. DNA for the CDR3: TGTGCCAGCAGGGAACAGGGAAACACCATATATTTT. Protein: CASREQGNTIYF.

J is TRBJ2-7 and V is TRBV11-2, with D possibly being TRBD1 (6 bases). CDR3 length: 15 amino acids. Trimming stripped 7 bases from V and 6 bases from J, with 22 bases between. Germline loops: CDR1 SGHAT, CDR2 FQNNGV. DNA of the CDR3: TGTGCCAGCACCTTTGGACAGCTGGATACCCTCGAGCAGTACTTC. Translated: CASTFGQLDTLEQYF.

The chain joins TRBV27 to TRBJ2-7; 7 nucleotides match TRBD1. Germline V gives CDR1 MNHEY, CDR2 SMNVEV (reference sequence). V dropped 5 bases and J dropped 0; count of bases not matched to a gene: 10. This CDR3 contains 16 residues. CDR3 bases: TGTGCCAGCAGTAGGTTGGACTGGGACAGCTCCTACGAGCAGTACTTC. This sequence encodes CASSRLDWDSSYEQYF.

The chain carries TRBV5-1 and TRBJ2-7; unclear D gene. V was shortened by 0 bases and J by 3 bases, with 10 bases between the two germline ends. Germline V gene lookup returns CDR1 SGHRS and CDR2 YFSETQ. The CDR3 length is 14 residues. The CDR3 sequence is CASSLAGRIYEQYF. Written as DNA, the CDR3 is TGCGCCAGCAGCTTGGCCGGACGGATCTACGAGCAGTACTTC.

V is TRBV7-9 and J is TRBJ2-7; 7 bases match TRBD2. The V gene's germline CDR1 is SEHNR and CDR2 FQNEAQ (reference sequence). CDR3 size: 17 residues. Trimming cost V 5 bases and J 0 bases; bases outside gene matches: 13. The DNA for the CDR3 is TGTGCCAGCAGCCAAGGCCCCTCGGCGGGAGACTCCTACGAGCAGTACTTC. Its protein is CASSQGPSAGDSYEQYF.

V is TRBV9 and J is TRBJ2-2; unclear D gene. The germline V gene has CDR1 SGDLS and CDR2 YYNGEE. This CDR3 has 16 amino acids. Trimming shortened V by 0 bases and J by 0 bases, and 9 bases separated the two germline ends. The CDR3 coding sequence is TGTGCCAGCAGCGTAGATGTCAGTCCGAACACCGGGGAGCTGTTTTTT. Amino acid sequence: CASSVDVSPNTGELFF.

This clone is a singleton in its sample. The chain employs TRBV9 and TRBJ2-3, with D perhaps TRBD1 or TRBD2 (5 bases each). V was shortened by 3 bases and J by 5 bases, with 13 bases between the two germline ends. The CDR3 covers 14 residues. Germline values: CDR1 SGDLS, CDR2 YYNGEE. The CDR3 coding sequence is TGTGCCAGCAGCGGAGGGACCGAGTTAGATACGCAGTATTTT. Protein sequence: CASSGGTELDTQYF.

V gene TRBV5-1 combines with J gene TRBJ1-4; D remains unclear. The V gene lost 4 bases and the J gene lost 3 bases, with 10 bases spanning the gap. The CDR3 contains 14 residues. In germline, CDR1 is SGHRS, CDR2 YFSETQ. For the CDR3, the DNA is TGCGCCAGCAGCCAGACCTCTCCTAATGAAAAACTGTTTTTT. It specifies CASSQTSPNEKLFF. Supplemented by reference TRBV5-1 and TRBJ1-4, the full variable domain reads KAGVTQTPRYLIKTRGQQVTLSCSPISGHRSVSWYQQTPGQGLQFLFEYFSETQRNKGNFPGRFSGRQFSNSRSEMNVSTLELGDSALYLCASSQTSPNEKLFFGSGTQLSVL.

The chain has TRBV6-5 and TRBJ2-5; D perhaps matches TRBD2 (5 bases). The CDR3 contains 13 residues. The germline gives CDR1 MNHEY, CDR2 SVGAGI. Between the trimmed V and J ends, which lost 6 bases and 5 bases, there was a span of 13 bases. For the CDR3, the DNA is TGTGCCAGCAGGAAATCTGGAGGCGAGACCCAGTACTTC. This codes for CASRKSGGETQYF.

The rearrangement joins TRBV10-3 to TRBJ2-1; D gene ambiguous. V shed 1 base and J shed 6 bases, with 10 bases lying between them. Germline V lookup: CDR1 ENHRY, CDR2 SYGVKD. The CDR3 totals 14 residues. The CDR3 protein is CAISEYRGANEQFF. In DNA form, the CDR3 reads TGTGCCATCAGTGAGTATCGCGGAGCCAATGAGCAGTTCTTC.

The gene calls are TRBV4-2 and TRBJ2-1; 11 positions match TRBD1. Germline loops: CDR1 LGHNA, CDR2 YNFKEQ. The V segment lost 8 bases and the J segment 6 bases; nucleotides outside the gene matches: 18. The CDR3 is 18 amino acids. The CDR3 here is CASAPGTGGPHATNEQFF. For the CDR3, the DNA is TGTGCCAGCGCCCCCGGGACAGGGGGGCCCCATGCGACCAATGAGCAGTTCTTC.

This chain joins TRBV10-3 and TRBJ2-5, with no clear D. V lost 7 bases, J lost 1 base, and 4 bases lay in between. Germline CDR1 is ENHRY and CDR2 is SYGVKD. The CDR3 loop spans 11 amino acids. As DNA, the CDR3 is TGTGCCATCAAGTCCCAAGAGACCCAGTACTTC. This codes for CAIKSQETQYF.

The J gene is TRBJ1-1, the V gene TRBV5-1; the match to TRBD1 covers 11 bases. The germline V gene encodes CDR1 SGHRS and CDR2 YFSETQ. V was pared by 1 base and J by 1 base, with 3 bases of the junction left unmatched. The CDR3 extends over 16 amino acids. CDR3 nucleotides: TGCGCCAGCAGCTTGAAAGGACAGGGGGCGAACACTGAAGCTTTCTTT. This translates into CASSLKGQGANTEAFF. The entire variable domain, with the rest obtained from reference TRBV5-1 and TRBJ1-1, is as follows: KAGVTQTPRYLIKTRGQQVTLSCSPISGHRSVSWYQQTPGQGLQFLFEYFSETQRNKGNFPGRFSGRQFSNSRSEMNVSTLELGDSALYLCASSLKGQGANTEAFFGQGTRLTVV.

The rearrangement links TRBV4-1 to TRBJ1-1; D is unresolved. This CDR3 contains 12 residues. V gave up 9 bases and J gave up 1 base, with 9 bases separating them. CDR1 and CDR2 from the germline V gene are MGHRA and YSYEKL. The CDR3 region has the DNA TGCGCCAGTTCGGACTGGAACACTGAAGCTTTCTTT. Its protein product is CASSDWNTEAFF.

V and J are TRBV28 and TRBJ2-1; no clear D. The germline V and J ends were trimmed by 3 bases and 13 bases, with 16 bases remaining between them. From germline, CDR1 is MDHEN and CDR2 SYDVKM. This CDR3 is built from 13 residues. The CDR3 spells CASSFGGANRQFF. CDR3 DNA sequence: TGTGCCAGCAGTTTTGGTGGTGCGAACCGACAGTTCTTC.